This T cell receptor (beta chain) was identified in a study of OX40 agonist ivuxolimab in advanced cancers. On the study more broadly: Patients were infused with ivuxolimab every 2 weeks at 0.01 to 10 mg/kg. Patients treated during dose escalation were battling hepatocellular carcinoma, melanoma, renal cell or head and neck cancer.

The CDR3 extends over 16 amino acids. Overall study results and limits: Among expanded peripheral T cells, antigen specificity went undetermined.

Here immunoSEQ multiplex PCR was the method, and the copy in TCRdb shows in-frame clones only, minus some. The top ten clones hold approximately 0.3% of a sample with under 80,000 clones, approximately 95% of them seen once. Points on this clone: Its cognate antigen is unknown.

This receptor was obtained from an adult with an advanced solid tumor such as melanoma, head and neck, liver or kidney cancer. The source was CD4+ or CD8+ T cells sorted from blood, collected in a trial of the OX40 agonist ivuxolimab. V gene TRBV7-5 combines with J gene TRBJ2-7; the table's D call of TRBD1 was not tested on the DNA. TRBV7-5 is tagged as a pseudogene. In nucleotides, the CDR3 is TGTGTCAGAAGCTTAGCGTACTCGGACAGGGCCTACGAGCAGTACTTC. Its translation is CVRSLAYSDRAYEQYF.